This is a list of T cell receptor beta chains from one sample in a study of T cells in Graves' hyperthyroidism and ophthalmopathy. TCRdb independently ran MiXCR on the multiplex PCR reads; one entry per CDR3 protein. Counted here are just under 750,000 distinct CDR3 sequences, 30% to 40% occurring once; the ten biggest clones make up 31%. The sequencing sample was made of blood. These receptors all stem from a middle-aged woman with Graves' hyperthyroidism. Each CDR3 is given with its conserved first and last residue. The D gene is left open where the match is weak. Size is omitted from some rows. Given values are once, few, many or a class for expanded clones.

many - TRBJ1-2 TRBV29-1 TGCAGCGTTGAAATGGAGGGTCTAACCTATGGCTACACCTTC CSVEMEGLTYGYTF
few - TRBJ1-6 TRBV6-2/TRBV6-3 TGTGCCAGCATTGGACACTTCAATTCACCCCTCCACTTT CASIGHFNSPLHF
- - TRBJ1-4 TRBV11-2 TGTGCCAGCAGCAAAAAGCGCGGCGGCCCATTTGCAACTAATGAAAAACTGTTTTTT CASSKKRGGPFATNEKLFF
- - TRBJ1-5 TRBV10-3 TGTGCCATCAGTGAGTCGAAGGGCCAGGACGAGAATCAGCCCCAGCATTTT CAISESKGQDENQPQHF
- - TRBJ1-5 TRBV20-1 TGCAGTGCTAGAGGGTTAGGGTCAGGGTTGGGACAGCCCCAGCATTTT CSARGLGSGLGQPQHF
few - TRBJ1-2 TRBV28 TGTGCCAGCACCGACGAGAGTCGCCATTATGGCTACACCTTC CASTDESRHYGYTF
- TRBD1 TRBJ1-1 TRBV10-3 TGTGCCATCAGTGGCGGACAGGGGGCGGCCACTGAAGCTTTCTTT CAISGGQGAATEAFF
few - TRBJ1-5 TRBV5-5 TGTGCCAGCACCCAAAAGGGTTCCGGGCAGCCCCAGCATTTT CASTQKGSGQPQHF
many - TRBJ1-1 TRBV10-3 TGTGCCATCAGTCTACAGGCAACTGAAGCTTTCTTT CAISLQATEAFF
many - TRBJ2-5 TRBV7-2 TGTGCCAGCAGCTTAGGGTCGGGAGTCAGCCTAGCGGAGACCCAGTACTTC CASSLGSGVSLAETQYF
- - TRBJ2-7 TRBV19 TGTGCCAGTAGTCGGGTAGGGGGGGCGTACGAGCAGTACTTC CASSRVGGAYEQYF
- - TRBJ2-2 TRBV15 TGTGCCACCAGCACCAGGGAGGTCACCGGGGAGCTGTTTTTT CATSTREVTGELFF
- - TRBJ2-3 TRBV24-1 TGTGCCACCAGTGACCCACAGACAGTATCAGATACGCAGTATTTT CATSDPQTVSDTQYF
- - TRBJ2-3 TRBV24-1 TGTGCCACCGGACTCCTCTCGGGGCCTACAGATACGCAGTATTTT CATGLLSGPTDTQYF
- - TRBJ1-5 TRBV5-6 TGTGCCAGCAGCTCGGGGGACATCCAGCATTTT CASSSGDIQHF
many - TRBJ2-2 TRBV10-2 TGCGCCAGCAGTGGCGGGGCCGGGGAGCTGTTTTTT CASSGGAGELFF
- - TRBJ1-5 TRBV27 TGTGCCAGCAGTTCTCGGACAACTACCTATAGCAATCAGCCCCAGCATTTT CASSSRTTTYSNQPQHF
few - TRBJ2-7 TRBV7-2 TGTGCCAGCAGCCCTTTGGACAGCTCCTACGAGCAGTACTTC CASSPLDSSYEQYF
- - TRBJ2-1 TRBV2 TGTGCCAGCACCATGTCGGGGGCGGGTGGCTACAATGAGCAGTTCTTC CASTMSGAGGYNEQFF
many - TRBJ2-7 TRBV7-6 TGTGCCAGCAGCTTAGCGGGGGAGTCGTACGAGCAGTACTTC CASSLAGESYEQYF
- - TRBJ1-3 TRBV6-2/TRBV6-3 TGTGCCAGCAAGGAGACGGAGCCCATTTCTGGAAACACCATATATTTT CASKETEPISGNTIYF
many - TRBJ2-7 TRBV7-2 TGTGCCAGCAGCTGGGGGGGGCACGAGCAGTACTTC CASSWGGHEQYF
- - TRBJ1-4 TRBV25-1 TGTGCCAGCAGTGAATCGGCAGGGGACGAAAAACTGTTTTTT CASSESAGDEKLFF
- - TRBJ1-5 TRBV12-3/TRBV12-4 TGTGCCAGCAGTCGATCCGGGACGGGTCAGCCCCAGCATTTT CASSRSGTGQPQHF
many - TRBJ2-7 TRBV12-3/TRBV12-4 TGTGCCAGCAAACCCCGCACAGGTAGAGGCGAGCAGTACTTC CASKPRTGRGEQYF
many - TRBJ2-7 TRBV29-1 TGCAGCGTTGAATATGACAGCCACGAGCAGTACTTC CSVEYDSHEQYF
many - TRBJ2-7 TRBV5-6 TGTGCCAGCAGTATACGTATGGAGAGCTACGAGCAGTACTTC CASSIRMESYEQYF
- - TRBJ1-5 TRBV6-5 TGTGCCAGCAGTCGGACAGACAATCAGCCCCAGCATTTT CASSRTDNQPQHF
once TRBD1 TRBJ2-5 TRBV6-1 TGTGCCAGCAGTGGAGACAGGGGATGGGTTGGGGAGACCCAGTACTTC CASSGDRGWVGETQYF
- - TRBJ2-2 TRBV10-3 TGTGCCATCAGCGCCCAAAATAGCGGCACCGGGGAGCTGTTTTTT CAISAQNSGTGELFF
- - TRBJ2-5 TRBV19 TGTGCCAGTAGTATGACAGGTCTGAGAAATCGGGAGACCCAGTACTTC CASSMTGLRNRETQYF
- - TRBJ1-1 TRBV2 TGTGCCAGCAGTTACCCCTTTTTTGGCAGGAACACTGAAGCTTTCTTT CASSYPFFGRNTEAFF
- TRBD1 TRBJ2-7 TRBV29-1 TGCAGCGTCAGGACAGGGGTTTCAATCGAGCAGTACTTC CSVRTGVSIEQYF
few - TRBJ1-2 TRBV27 TGTGCCAGCAGTTTGGCTGGGGGCGGTCGGTATGGCTACACCTTC CASSLAGGGRYGYTF
- TRBD2 TRBJ2-1 TRBV2 TGTGCCAGCAGCGCCGGGACTAGCGGGAACAATGAGCAGTTCTTC CASSAGTSGNNEQFF
many - TRBJ2-7 TRBV20-1 TGCAGGGACCCAGACAGGGGCGGGGGCTACGAGCAGTACTTC CRDPDRGGGYEQYF